The rows below give T cell receptor beta chains drawn from one sample of a study of OX40 agonist ivuxolimab in advanced cancers. Profiled with immunoSEQ multiplex PCR; TCRdb holds only in-frame clones, not every one. Of approximately 50,000 clones listed, approximately 80% were seen once; the top ten hold 3.5% to 4.5%. The material was CD4+ or CD8+ T cells sorted from blood, obtained in a trial of the OX40 agonist ivuxolimab. The source of these receptors is an adult with an advanced solid tumor such as melanoma, head and neck, liver or kidney cancer. Both conserved end residues are part of each CDR3. The D gene is left open where the match is weak. Clone size is shown for a subset of rows, as once, few, many or a class of expanded clone.

TRBV6-1,TRBJ2-1,-,once,CASTKTSSYNEQFF,TGTGCCAGCACCAAGACTAGCTCCTACAATGAGCAGTTCTTC
TRBV5-5,TRBJ2-5,TRBD1,-,CASSWDPTGKETQYF,TGTGCCAGCAGTTGGGACCCGACAGGGAAAGAGACCCAGTACTTC
TRBV7-2,TRBJ2-4,-,-,CASSLGAVAKNIQYF,TGTGCCAGCAGCTTAGGGGCGGTAGCCAAAAACATTCAGTACTTC
TRBV7-9,TRBJ2-5,-,once,CASNLFGPETQYF,TGTGCCAGCAACCTCTTTGGCCCAGAGACCCAGTACTTC
TRBV5-6,TRBJ2-7,TRBD1,once,CASSPPSWTGTHEQYF,TGTGCCAGCAGCCCACCTTCCTGGACAGGGACCCACGAGCAGTACTTC
TRBV5-1,TRBJ2-3,-,-,CASSLQGPDTQYF,TGCGCCAGCAGCTTACAGGGTCCAGATACGCAGTATTTT
TRBV28,TRBJ2-4,-,-,CASNPTRTATQNIQYF,TGTGCCAGCAATCCTACCAGGACAGCTACCCAAAACATTCAGTACTTC
TRBV6-5,TRBJ1-2,-,-,CASKSFNYGYTF,TGTGCCAGCAAGTCCTTTAACTATGGCTACACCTTC
TRBV11-2,TRBJ2-3,-,-,CASSLLLGGSTDTQYF,TGTGCCAGCAGCTTACTCCTCGGGGGTAGCACAGATACGCAGTATTTT
TRBV6-1,TRBJ2-2,-,-,CASSPGGAGTGELFF,TGTGCCAGCAGCCCGGGTGGGGCAGGCACCGGGGAGCTGTTTTTT
TRBV27,TRBJ2-3,TRBD1,-,CASSGQGTDTQYF,TGTGCCAGCAGTGGACAGGGCACAGATACGCAGTATTTT
TRBV6-1,TRBJ1-5,-,-,CASLGSVFGNQPQHF,TGTGCCAGCCTGGGGAGTGTTTTTGGCAATCAGCCCCAGCATTTT
TRBV6-5,TRBJ2-7,-,-,CASRRQGLTYEQYF,TGTGCCAGCAGGAGGCAGGGCCTTACCTACGAGCAGTACTTC
TRBV4-1,TRBJ2-7,TRBD1,-,CASSQEWTGGYEQYF,TGCGCCAGCAGCCAAGAATGGACAGGGGGTTACGAGCAGTACTTC
TRBV19,TRBJ1-2,-,-,CAGGPSWGYTF,TGTGCCGGGGGACCCAGCTGGGGCTACACCTTC
TRBV6-5,TRBJ2-1,TRBD1,-,CASHRGRSDEQFF,TGTGCCTCACACAGGGGCCGCAGCGATGAGCAGTTCTTC
TRBV29-1,TRBJ1-5,-,few,CSVGPQPQHF,TGCAGCGTTGGACCGCAGCCCCAGCATTTT
TRBV2,TRBJ2-7,-,-,CASSDTRDNSYEQYF,TGTGCCAGCAGTGATACCCGGGACAATTCCTACGAGCAGTACTTC
TRBV19,TRBJ2-7,TRBD1,few,CASSLTGGGYEQYF,TGTGCCAGTAGTTTGACAGGGGGCGGTTACGAGCAGTACTTC
TRBV7-2,TRBJ1-2,TRBD1,-,CASSLGQGYGYTF,TGTGCCAGCAGCTTAGGACAGGGCTATGGCTACACCTTC
TRBV7-2,TRBJ2-5,-,-,CASSLFGETQYF,TGTGCCAGCAGCTTATTTGGGGAGACCCAGTACTTC
TRBV18,TRBJ2-3,TRBD1,-,CASRPGQGATDTQYF,TGTGCCAGCCGGCCGGGACAGGGGGCTACAGATACGCAGTATTTT
TRBV4-3,TRBJ2-5,TRBD2,-,CASSQEAVGGSGWTQYF,TGCGCCAGCAGCCAAGAGGCGGTCGGGGGGAGTGGGTGGACCCAGTACTTC
TRBV5-1,TRBJ2-4,-,-,CASSLGILLAKNIQYF,TGCGCCAGCAGCTTGGGAATACTTCTAGCCAAAAACATTCAGTACTTC
TRBV7-2,TRBJ2-3,TRBD2,-,CASSFKRTSGVYADTQYF,TGTGCCAGCAGCTTTAAACGGACTAGCGGGGTATACGCAGATACGCAGTATTTT
TRBV29-1,TRBJ2-7,-,few,CSVGMTRYEQYF,TGCAGCGTTGGAATGACACGCTACGAGCAGTACTTC
TRBV7-2,TRBJ2-7,TRBD2,-,CASSQAGGLGEQYF,TGTGCCAGCAGCCAAGCGGGGGGGCTGGGAGAGCAGTACTTC
TRBV5-6,TRBJ2-1,TRBD2,-,CASSLEIVREWQFF,TGTGCCAGCAGCTTGGAAATAGTGCGGGAGTGGCAGTTCTTC
TRBV7-8,TRBJ1-1,TRBD1,-,CASSLRDRRTEAFF,TGTGCCAGCAGCTTAAGGGACAGACGCACTGAAGCTTTCTTT